The 25 T cell receptor beta chains below were found in one sample sequenced in a study of blood T cells in healthy people across ages. A second roughly 6 to 12 cycle PCR used barcoded and J-beta primers. TCRdb itself ran the 5' RACE reads through MiXCR, one entry per CDR3 protein. The data hold about 830,000 distinct CDR3 sequences, with around 62% observed a single time. The sequenced sample was blood. Source of these receptors: a man aged 30-40 years in good health.

This clonotype was recorded once. J is TRBJ2-7 and V is TRBV20-1; 8 bases fit TRBD1. The junction had 6 bases not matched to a gene; V was cut back by 6 bases and J by 2 bases. CDR1 and CDR2 (germline): DFQATT, SNEGSKA (reference sequence). The CDR3 runs 13 residues. CDR3 bases: TGCAGTGCCATGGGACAGGACACCTACGAGCAGTACTTC. Translated: CSAMGQDTYEQYF.

J is TRBJ2-1 and V is TRBV28; 12 bases map to TRBD1. V shed 3 bases and J 8 bases; nucleotides not matched to a gene: 5. This CDR3 contains 15 residues. The germline V gene encodes CDR1 MDHEN and CDR2 SYDVKM. DNA of the CDR3: TGTGCCAGCAGTTTGGGACAGGGGGCCCTCCATGAGCAGTTCTTC. Translation: CASSLGQGALHEQFF.

The rearrangement links TRBV7-2 to TRBJ2-1, with unresolved D. Trimming took off 3 bases at V and 10 bases at J, with 10 bases between the two ends. This CDR3 is built from 12 residues. CDR1 and CDR2 (germline): SGHTA, FQGNSA. The CDR3 DNA sequence: TGTGCCAGCAGCTTGGGAATGGGAGAGCAGTTCTTC. This sequence encodes CASSLGMGEQFF.

This clonotype was recorded a few times. The V call is TRBV10-3, the J call TRBJ2-5, with a possible D match to TRBD1 (5 bases). CDR3 length equals 12 residues. Germline assignment: CDR1 ENHRY and CDR2 SYGVKD. V shed 2 bases and J shed 7 bases, with 8 bases lying between them. This CDR3 is CAISEGQGTQYF. The DNA of the CDR3 is TGTGCCATCAGTGAGGGTCAGGGGACCCAGTACTTC.

This clonotype was detected many times. The V and J genes are TRBV28 and TRBJ2-7; D is uncertain. The germline V gene encodes CDR1 MDHEN and CDR2 SYDVKM. Deletions cut 2 bases from V and 6 bases from J, with 8 bases between. The CDR3 extends over 12 amino acids. CDR3 bases: TGTGCCAGCAGTTTAACAGTCTTCGAGCAGTACTTC. It yields the protein CASSLTVFEQYF. The full variable domain, its missing parts supplied by reference TRBV28 and TRBJ2-7, is DVKVTQSSRYLVKRTGEKVFLECVQDMDHENMFWYRQDPGLGLRLIYFSYDVKMKEKGDIPEGYSVSREKKERFSLILESASTNQTSMYLCASSLTVFEQYFGPGTRLTVT.

This clonotype was seen a handful of times. The DNA of the CDR3 is TGTGCCGCTCTACCGGGACAGGGGGACCACGAGCAGTACTTC. The encoded protein is CAALPGQGDHEQYF. This rearrangement joins TRBV10-3 to TRBJ2-7, with 11 positions matching TRBD1. Germline-derived CDR1 and CDR2 are ENHRY and SYGVKD. The CDR3 runs to 14 residues. V gave up 11 bases and J gave up 5 bases; unmatched junction bases: 11.

J is TRBJ1-5 and V is TRBV20-1; weak D call: TRBD1 (6 bases). CDR1 is DFQATT and CDR2 is SNEGSKA in the germline V gene (reference sequence). The CDR3 consists of 16 residues. V lost 4 bases, J lost 6 bases, and 22 bases lay in between. CDR3 sequence reads: CSAIRNPGATGQPQHF. CDR3 nucleotide sequence: TGCAGTGCTATTCGGAACCCAGGGGCCACGGGTCAGCCCCAGCATTTT.

The chain links TRBV3-1 to TRBJ2-4; tentative D call: TRBD1 (5 bases). The CDR3 totals 15 residues. Germline CDR1 reads LGHDT; CDR2 reads YNNKEL (reference sequence). With 0 bases removed from V and 7 bases from J, the gap between germline ends came to 13 bases. CDR3: CASSQDRAGNNIQYF. The CDR3 nucleotides are TGTGCCAGCAGCCAAGATAGGGCAGGGAACAACATTCAGTACTTC.

The sample holds a few counts of this clonotype. V gene TRBV6-1 combines with J gene TRBJ2-6; D is ambiguous. The V and J ends lost 3 bases and 0 bases respectively, with 6 bases between them. Germline assignment: CDR1 MNHNS and CDR2 SASEGT. The CDR3 totals 15 residues. CDR3 sequence (DNA): TGTGCCAGCAGTGAGGGATTCTCTGGGGCCAACGTCCTGACTTTC. The encoded protein is CASSEGFSGANVLTF.

The J gene is TRBJ1-5, the V gene TRBV5-6, with D possibly matching TRBD1 (6 bases). Per germline, CDR1 SGHDT and CDR2 YYEEEE. This CDR3 comprises 16 residues. V was trimmed by 3 bases and J by 0 bases, leaving 13 bases between them. Here the CDR3 DNA reads TGTGCCAGCAGCTCTGGGCCAGGGGATAGCAATCAGCCCCAGCATTTT. Its translation is CASSSGPGDSNQPQHF. Full variable domain (remainder filled in from reference TRBV5-6 and TRBJ1-5): DAGVTQSPTHLIKTRGQQVTLRCSPKSGHDTVSWYQQALGQGPQFIFQYYEEEERQRGNFPDRFSGHQFPNYSSELNVNALLLGDSALYLCASSSGPGDSNQPQHFGDGTRLSIL.

The J gene is TRBJ1-2, the V gene TRBV9; 8 nucleotides align to TRBD1. V shed 4 bases and J 5 bases; nucleotides not matched to a gene: 7. This CDR3 has 14 residues. Germline CDR1 SGDLS, CDR2 YYNGEE. DNA of the CDR3: TGTGCCAGCAGCCCGAGCGACAGGGGATATGGCTACACCTTC. Protein sequence: CASSPSDRGYGYTF.

This clonotype came up a few times. The chain combines TRBV4-3 with TRBJ2-3; 13 bases agree with TRBD2. Germline CDR1 is LGHNA and CDR2 is YSLEER. This CDR3 is 18 amino acids long. V shed 1 base and J 3 bases; nucleotides not matched to a gene: 7. For the CDR3, the DNA is TGCGCCAGCAGCCAAGGCCTTAGGACTAGCGGGGGTACAGATACGCAGTATTTT. Translation: CASSQGLRTSGGTDTQYF.

The gene calls are TRBV7-6 and TRBJ1-1; D is uncertain. Trimming stripped 3 bases from V and 2 bases from J, with 16 bases between. The germline V gene has CDR1 SGHVS and CDR2 FNYEAQ. The CDR3 sequence is 16 residues long. CDR3 nucleotides: TGTGCCAGCAGCTTCGGTTTGGGCCGGGGAAACACTGAAGCTTTCTTT. Amino acids: CASSFGLGRGNTEAFF.

CDR3: CASSEGALMEQPQHF. The CDR3 DNA sequence: TGTGCCAGCAGTGAGGGGGCCCTAATGGAACAGCCCCAGCATTTT. This chain uses TRBV2 with TRBJ1-5; D might be TRBD1 (6 bases). V lost 3 bases and J 7 bases, leaving 16 bases between the germline ends. The CDR3 totals 15 residues. From germline, CDR1 is SNHLY and CDR2 FYNNEI.

This clonotype was detected only a few times. This chain joins TRBV9 and TRBJ1-2, with D possibly matching TRBD1 (5 bases). Trimming left V 3 bases short and J 0 bases short, with 6 bases between. The germline V gene has CDR1 SGDLS and CDR2 YYNGEE. The CDR3 is 13 amino acids. The CDR3 coding sequence is TGTGCCAGCAGCGCGGGGGCTAACTATGGCTACACCTTC. Translating it yields CASSAGANYGYTF.

This sequence joins TRBV28 and TRBJ2-7, with 8 bases identical to TRBD1. V gave up 5 bases and J gave up 3 bases; unmatched junction bases: 9. The germline V gene encodes CDR1 MDHEN and CDR2 SYDVKM. The CDR3 totals 15 residues. This chain's CDR3 is CASSPGQGNGYEQYF. The CDR3 DNA reads TGTGCCAGCAGTCCCGGACAGGGAAATGGCTACGAGCAGTACTTC.

The chain carries TRBV6-2 or TRBV6-3 and TRBJ2-5; weak D call: TRBD2 (6 bases). The CDR3 consists of 17 residues. The germline CDR1 and CDR2 sequences are MNHEY and SVGEGT. Trimming removed 6 bases at V and 1 base at J, with 21 bases between. The CDR3 sequence: CASRVIDTSPSQETQYF. In DNA form, the CDR3 reads TGTGCCAGCAGAGTTATAGACACTAGCCCGAGCCAAGAGACCCAGTACTTC.

V is TRBV4-1 and J is TRBJ2-3, with TRBD2 identical over 7 bases. The CDR3 has 15 amino acids. Looked up from germline, CDR1 is MGHRA and CDR2 is YSYEKL. V shed 0 bases and J 2 bases; nucleotides not matched to a gene: 2. CDR3: CASSQEAGTTDTQYF. The CDR3 DNA follows: TGCGCCAGCAGCCAAGAAGCGGGAACCACAGATACGCAGTATTTT.

This sequence joins TRBV9 and TRBJ1-4, with 8 bases fitting TRBD1. CDR1 SGDLS and CDR2 YYNGEE come from the germline V gene. V dropped 1 base and J dropped 7; count of bases not matched to a gene: 3. CDR3 length equals 14 residues. CDR3 amino acids: CASSVRQGAEKLFF. For the CDR3, the DNA is TGTGCCAGCAGCGTACGTCAGGGGGCTGAAAAACTGTTTTTT. Based on the CDR3 plus reference TRBV9 and TRBJ1-4, the full variable domain is DSGVTQTPKHLITATGQRVTLRCSPRSGDLSVYWYQQSLDQGLQFLIQYYNGEERAKGNILERFSAQQFPDLHSELNLSSLELGDSALYFCASSVRQGAEKLFFGSGTQLSVL.

This clonotype was seen repeatedly, ten times or more. The rearrangement uses TRBV11-2 and TRBJ2-1, with TRBD2 identical over 13 bases. Germline lookup yields CDR1 SGHAT and CDR2 FQNNGV. CDR3 size: 16 residues. After removal of 1 base from V and 9 bases from J, the junction contained 6 bases not matched to a gene. The CDR3 region has the DNA TGTGCCAGCAGCTTAGTAGGACTAGCGGGGGCCGGTGAGCAGTTCTTC. As protein: CASSLVGLAGAGEQFF. The entire variable domain, with the rest obtained from reference TRBV11-2 and TRBJ2-1, is as follows: EAGVAQSPRYKIIEKRQSVAFWCNPISGHATLYWYQQILGQGPKLLIQFQNNGVVDDSQLPKDRFSAERLKGVDSTLKIQPAKLEDSAVYLCASSLVGLAGAGEQFFGPGTRLTVL.

This sequence joins TRBV3-1 and TRBJ1-1; D perhaps matches TRBD1 (5 bases). The CDR3 runs to 19 residues. Trimming left V 2 bases short and J 3 bases short, with 25 bases between. CDR1 and CDR2 (germline): LGHDT, YNNKEL (reference sequence). CDR3 sequence (DNA): TGTGCCAGCAGCCAAAGCGGATTTGGGACCTACACAGAGGACACTGAAGCTTTCTTT. It yields the protein CASSQSGFGTYTEDTEAFF.

V is TRBV5-1 and J is TRBJ2-7; 8 bases fit TRBD2. The CDR3 totals 16 residues. Germline CDR1 SGHRS, CDR2 YFSETQ. After removal of 3 bases from V and 0 bases from J, the junction contained 8 bases not matched to a gene. The CDR3: CASSYGGGRSSYEQYF. The CDR3 DNA is TGCGCCAGCAGCTACGGTGGCGGGAGGAGCTCCTACGAGCAGTACTTC.

Worth noting for this clonotype: The junction differs from germline at one of its ends, possibly a read error. The chain recombines TRBV12-3 or TRBV12-4 with TRBJ2-3; D may be TRBD1 or TRBD2 (5 bases each). This CDR3 has 16 amino acids. CDR3 sequence (DNA): TGTGCCAGCAGTTTAACGGGACGCCTCAGCGCAGATGCGCAGTATTTT. Its protein is CASSLTGRLSADAQYF.

The table lists this clonotype with a few counts. The CDR3 here is CASSNGEGFETQYF. The CDR3 DNA sequence: TGTGCCAGCAGTAACGGGGAAGGGTTCGAGACCCAGTACTTC. The chain combines TRBV25-1 with TRBJ2-5, with a tentative D call TRBD2 (5 bases). The V gene lost 5 bases and the J gene lost 5 bases, with 15 bases spanning the gap. This CDR3 comprises 14 residues. Germline V lookup: CDR1 MGHDK, CDR2 SYGVNS.

This clonotype was counted between two and nine times. The chain carries TRBV7-9 and TRBJ2-2, with 7 bases that match TRBD1. Per germline, CDR1 SEHNR and CDR2 FQNEAQ (reference sequence). The CDR3 is 15 amino acids. Trimming at V came to 4 bases and at J to 3 bases, leaving 5 bases not matched to a gene. CDR3: CASSWGQGDTGELFF. The CDR3 coding sequence is TGTGCCAGCAGCTGGGGCCAGGGGGACACCGGGGAGCTGTTTTTT.